This T cell receptor beta chain was retrieved from a study of identical twins. This CDR3 comprises 16 residues. Between the trimmed V and J ends, which lost 1 base and 7 bases, there was a span of 17 bases. Germline V lookup: CDR1 LGHDT, CDR2 YNNKEL (reference sequence). Healthy Caucasian individuals made up all the donors. MiXCR was run by TCRdb on the 5' RACE reads, yielding one entry per CDR3 protein. The data hold 200,000 to 250,000 distinct CDR3 sequences, with roughly 7.5% observed a single time. This clonotype was seen a handful of times. The same sample was also used in a study of yellow fever vaccine responses in identical twins. From that paper: Vaccine-induced T cell responses in twins were reportedly observed to appear partly convergent, partly personalized.

The clonotype was recovered from a woman younger than 30 in good health. The sample consisted of memory (CD45RO+) T cells sorted from blood. This sequence joins TRBV3-1 and TRBJ2-1; perhaps TRBD2 as D (5 bases). The CDR3 bases are TGTGCCAGCAGCCAAGGGTCCGAGCCTAGCAGGAATGAGCAGTTCTTC. Encoded protein: CASSQGSEPSRNEQFF.